This is a list of T cell receptor beta chains from one sample in a study of cytomegalovirus exposure and HLA in healthy donors. Sequencing was performed with immunoSEQ multiplex PCR; in TCRdb, only in-frame clones are kept and a portion is missing. The sample carries tens of thousands of clones, approximately 71% recorded once. Material for sequencing was PBMCs. The receptors shown here come from a man aged 50 to 60 in good health and CMV-seronegative. Each CDR3 is given with its conserved first and last residue. A D gene is named only where the DNA matches it firmly. Expanded clones get a size class; other rows say once, few or many, or leave the size out.

CDR3aa,CDR3nt,j_gene,v_gene,abundance,d_gene
CASSFERVGHEQFF,TGTGCCAGCAGTTTCGAGAGGGTTGGGCATGAGCAGTTCTTC,TRBJ2-1,TRBV28,once,.
CASSQGRGTEAFF,TGTGCCAGCAGCCAAGGTAGAGGTACTGAAGCTTTCTTT,TRBJ1-1,TRBV7-8,.,.
CASSDRGLTEAFF,TGTGCCAGCAGTGACAGGGGCCTCACTGAAGCTTTCTTT,TRBJ1-1,TRBV25-1,.,.
CASSVVQAGVGTEAFF,TGTGCCAGCAGCGTAGTCCAGGCAGGGGTGGGAACTGAAGCTTTCTTT,TRBJ1-1,TRBV9,.,.
CANGWRPCSYEQYF,TGTGCCAACGGGTGGAGACCTTGCTCCTACGAGCAGTACTTC,TRBJ2-7,TRBV7-3,.,.
CASSTQGAKNIQYF,TGTGCCAGCAGTACCCAGGGTGCCAAAAACATTCAGTACTTC,TRBJ2-4,TRBV6-4,.,.
CASLAGAHTDTQYF,TGTGCCAGCCTAGCGGGGGCCCACACAGATACGCAGTATTTT,TRBJ2-3,TRBV2,.,TRBD2
CASSQQIPGQGSSYEQYF,TGTGCCAGCAGCCAACAAATTCCGGGACAGGGTTCCTCCTACGAGCAGTACTTC,TRBJ2-7,TRBV4-2,.,TRBD1
CASSEDEQGATWRSSTDTQYF,TGTGCCAGCAGTGAAGACGAACAGGGGGCAACCTGGCGATCTAGCACAGATACGCAGTATTTT,TRBJ2-3,TRBV2,.,TRBD1
CASSSPTLKNYGYTF,TGTGCCAGCAGTTCCCCGACACTCAAGAACTATGGCTACACCTTC,TRBJ1-2,TRBV6-6,.,.
CSVVEQNTEAFF,TGCAGCGTTGTCGAGCAGAACACTGAAGCTTTCTTT,TRBJ1-1,TRBV29-1,.,.
CASSWGGQGVTEAFF,TGCGCCAGCAGCTGGGGTGGGCAGGGGGTGACTGAAGCTTTCTTT,TRBJ1-1,TRBV5-1,.,TRBD1
CASSFGRDRSSGANVLTF,TGCGCCAGCAGCTTCGGCCGGGACAGGTCCTCTGGGGCCAACGTCCTGACTTTC,TRBJ2-6,TRBV5-1,.,TRBD1
CASGGSGGETQYF,TGTGCCAGCGGGGGTAGCGGGGGAGAGACCCAGTACTTC,TRBJ2-5,TRBV2,.,TRBD2
CASSPDRRYEQYF,TGTGCCAGCAGCCCTGACAGGCGCTACGAGCAGTACTTC,TRBJ2-7,TRBV5-4,.,.
CASSRLQRDRVVSYGYTF,TGTGCCAGCAGCCGCTTACAAAGGGACAGGGTGGTCAGTTATGGCTACACCTTC,TRBJ1-2,TRBV5-5,few,TRBD1
CASSNPEKVGSNEQYF,TGTGCCAGCAGCAACCCCGAGAAGGTCGGGAGCAACGAGCAGTACTTC,TRBJ2-7,TRBV6-6,once,.
CASSFGTGDTGELFF,TGTGCCAGCAGTTTCGGGACAGGGGACACCGGGGAGCTGTTTTTT,TRBJ2-2,TRBV27,.,TRBD1
CASRTQATNEKLFF,TGTGCCAGCAGGACACAAGCAACTAATGAAAAACTGTTTTTT,TRBJ1-4,TRBV6-1,.,.
CASSLQPTANTEAFF,TGTGCCAGCAGCTTACAACCGACAGCGAACACTGAAGCTTTCTTT,TRBJ1-1,TRBV7-3,.,.
CASSAGTTNYGYTF,TGTGCCAGCAGTGCCGGGACAACTAACTATGGCTACACCTTC,TRBJ1-2,TRBV6-1,.,.
CAWSGSRREYEQYF,TGTGCCTGGAGCGGATCCCGGAGGGAGTACGAGCAGTACTTC,TRBJ2-7,TRBV30,.,.
CASKLETVPYEQYF,TGTGCCAGCAAGCTTGAGACAGTCCCCTACGAGCAGTACTTC,TRBJ2-7,TRBV2,.,.
CASSPSPISGADTDTQYF,TGTGCCAGCAGCCCAAGCCCAATTAGCGGGGCGGACACAGATACGCAGTATTTT,TRBJ2-3,TRBV5-5,.,TRBD2
CASSTGRGYEQYF,TGTGCCAGCAGTACCGGCAGGGGTTACGAGCAGTACTTC,TRBJ2-7,TRBV6-5,.,.
CASMENTDTQYF,TGCGCCAGCATGGAGAACACAGATACGCAGTATTTT,TRBJ2-3,TRBV5-1,.,.
CASSLAAERRTQYF,TGCGCCAGCAGCTTGGCGGCTGAGCGGAGGACCCAGTACTTC,TRBJ2-5,TRBV5-1,.,.
CASNKGAVTYNEQFF,TGTGCCAGCAATAAGGGGGCGGTTACCTACAATGAGCAGTTCTTC,TRBJ2-1,TRBV6-5,.,TRBD1
CASSPAGGTGSSYEQYF,TGTGCCAGCTCACCAGCAGGTGGGACAGGCAGCTCCTACGAGCAGTACTTC,TRBJ2-7,TRBV18,.,TRBD1